This T cell receptor (beta chain) was obtained from a study of blood T cell repertoires in COVID-19. Using immunoSEQ multiplex PCR, the repertoire was profiled, and TCRdb retains in-frame clones only, with some absent. In the table there are tens of thousands of clones, 88% of which are singletons. The CDR3 contains 14 residues. V was cut by 0 bases and J by 2 bases, with 7 bases left in between. Germline loops: CDR1 GTSNPN, CDR2 SVGIG (reference sequence). V is TRBV30 and J is TRBJ1-4; D not certain. This TCR derives from a man in his fifties with active COVID-19. The sequenced sample was peripheral blood. The DNA for the CDR3 is TGTGCCTGGAGTGTCGGGTTGACTAATGAAAAACTGTTTTTT. Translating it yields CAWSVGLTNEKLFF.